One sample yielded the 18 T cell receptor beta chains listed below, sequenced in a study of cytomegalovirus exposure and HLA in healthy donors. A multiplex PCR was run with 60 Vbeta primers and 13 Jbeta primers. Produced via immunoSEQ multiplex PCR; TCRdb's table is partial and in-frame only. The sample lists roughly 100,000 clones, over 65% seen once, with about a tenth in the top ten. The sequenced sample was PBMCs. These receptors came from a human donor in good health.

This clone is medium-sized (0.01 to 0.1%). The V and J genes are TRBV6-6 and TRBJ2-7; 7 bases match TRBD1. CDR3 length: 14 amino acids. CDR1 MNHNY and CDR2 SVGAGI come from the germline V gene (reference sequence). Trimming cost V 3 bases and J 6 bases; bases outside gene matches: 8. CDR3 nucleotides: TGTGCCAGCAGTTATGGCCCCGACAGGGCCGAGCAGTACTTC. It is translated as CASSYGPDRAEQYF.

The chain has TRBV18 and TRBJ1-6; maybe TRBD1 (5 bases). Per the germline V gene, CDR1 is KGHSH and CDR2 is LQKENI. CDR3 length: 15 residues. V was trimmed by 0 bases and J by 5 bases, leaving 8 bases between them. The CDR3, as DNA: TGTGCCAGCTCACCACCGGGACTAAATAATTCACCCCTCCACTTT. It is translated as CASSPPGLNNSPLHF.

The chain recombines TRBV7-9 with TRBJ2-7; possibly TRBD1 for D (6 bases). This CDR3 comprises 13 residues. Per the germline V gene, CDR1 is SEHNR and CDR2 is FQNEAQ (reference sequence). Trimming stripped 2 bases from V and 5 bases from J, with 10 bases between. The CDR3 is CASSLPRGHEQYF. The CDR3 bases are TGTGCCAGCAGCTTACCCAGGGGACACGAGCAGTACTTC.

In DNA form, the CDR3 reads TGTGCCAGCTCACCACGGGGGCCGGTCACTGAAGCTTTCTTT. Its protein product is CASSPRGPVTEAFF. J is TRBJ1-1 and V is TRBV18; possibly TRBD1 for D (6 bases). This CDR3 contains 14 residues. The germline CDR1 and CDR2 sequences are KGHSH and LQKENI. The V end lost 1 base, the J end lost 4 bases, and 10 bases lay between the germline ends.

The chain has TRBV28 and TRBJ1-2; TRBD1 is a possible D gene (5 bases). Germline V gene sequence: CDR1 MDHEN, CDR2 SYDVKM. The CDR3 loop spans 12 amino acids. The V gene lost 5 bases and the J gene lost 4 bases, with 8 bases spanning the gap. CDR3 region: CASSPRAYGYTF. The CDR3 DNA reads TGTGCCAGCAGTCCCAGGGCCTATGGCTACACCTTC.

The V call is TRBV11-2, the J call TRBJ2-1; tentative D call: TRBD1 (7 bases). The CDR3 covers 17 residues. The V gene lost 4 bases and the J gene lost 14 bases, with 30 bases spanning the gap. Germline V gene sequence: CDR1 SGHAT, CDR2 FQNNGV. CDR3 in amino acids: CASSSNPGQGGGHVEFF. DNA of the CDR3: TGTGCCAGCAGCTCTAACCCGGGGCAGGGGGGTGGTCATGTGGAGTTCTTC.

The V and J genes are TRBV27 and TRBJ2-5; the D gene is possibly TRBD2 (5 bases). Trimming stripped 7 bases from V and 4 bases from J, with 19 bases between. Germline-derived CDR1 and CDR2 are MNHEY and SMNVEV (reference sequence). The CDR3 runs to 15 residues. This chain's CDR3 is CASTRRAGWGETQYF. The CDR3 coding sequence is TGTGCCAGCACCCGGCGGGCAGGATGGGGAGAGACCCAGTACTTC.

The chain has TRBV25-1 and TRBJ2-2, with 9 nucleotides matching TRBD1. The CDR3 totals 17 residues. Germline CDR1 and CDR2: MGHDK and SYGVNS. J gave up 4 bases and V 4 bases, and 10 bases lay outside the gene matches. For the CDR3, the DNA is TGTGCCAGCAGTGGAACTGACAGGGGGGCAATCACCGGGGAGCTGTTTTTT. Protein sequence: CASSGTDRGAITGELFF.

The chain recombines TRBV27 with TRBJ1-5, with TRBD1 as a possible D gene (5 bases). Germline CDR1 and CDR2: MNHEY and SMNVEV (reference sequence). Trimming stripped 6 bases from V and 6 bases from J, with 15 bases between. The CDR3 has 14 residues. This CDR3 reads CASSWGGVGQPQHF. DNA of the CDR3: TGTGCCAGCAGCTGGGGAGGGGTCGGTCAGCCCCAGCATTTT.

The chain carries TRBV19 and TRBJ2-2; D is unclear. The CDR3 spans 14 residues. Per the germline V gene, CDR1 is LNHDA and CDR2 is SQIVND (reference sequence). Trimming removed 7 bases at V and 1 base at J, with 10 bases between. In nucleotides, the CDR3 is TGTGCCAGTACAGTACAGAAGAACACCGGGGAGCTGTTTTTT. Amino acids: CASTVQKNTGELFF. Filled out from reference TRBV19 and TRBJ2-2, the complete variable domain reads DGGITQSPKYLFRKEGQNVTLSCEQNLNHDAMYWYRQDPGQGLRLIYYSQIVNDFQKGDIAEGYSVSREKKESFPLTVTSAQKNPTAFYLCASTVQKNTGELFFGEGSRLTVL.

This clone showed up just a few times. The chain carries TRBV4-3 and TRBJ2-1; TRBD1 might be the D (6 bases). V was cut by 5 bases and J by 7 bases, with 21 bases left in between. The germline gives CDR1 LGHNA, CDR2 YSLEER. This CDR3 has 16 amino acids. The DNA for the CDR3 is TGCGCCAGCAGCTACGCCCACAGGGACCCTTTTAATGAGCAGTTCTTC. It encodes CASSYAHRDPFNEQFF.

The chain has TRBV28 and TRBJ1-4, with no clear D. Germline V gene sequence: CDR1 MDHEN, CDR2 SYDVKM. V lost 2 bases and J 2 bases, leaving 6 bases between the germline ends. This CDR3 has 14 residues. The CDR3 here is CASSLGGTNEKLFF. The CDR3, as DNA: TGTGCCAGCAGTTTAGGAGGGACTAATGAAAAACTGTTTTTT.

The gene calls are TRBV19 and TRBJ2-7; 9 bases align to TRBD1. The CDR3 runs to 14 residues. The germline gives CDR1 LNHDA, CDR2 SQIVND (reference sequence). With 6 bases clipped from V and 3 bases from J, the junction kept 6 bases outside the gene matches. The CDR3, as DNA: TGTGCCAGTAGGAGCGCGGGACAGGGCTACGAGCAGTACTTC. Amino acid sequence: CASRSAGQGYEQYF.

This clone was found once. The CDR3 nucleotides are TGTGCCAGCAGCGTAGGGCTTGGCTATGGCTACACCTTC. Translating it yields CASSVGLGYGYTF. The chain recombines TRBV9 with TRBJ1-2; no definite D call. Germline V lookup: CDR1 SGDLS, CDR2 YYNGEE. This CDR3 region has 13 residues. V was clipped by 0 bases and J by 4 bases, with 7 bases between them. Complete variable domain (other parts from reference TRBV9 and TRBJ1-2): DSGVTQTPKHLITATGQRVTLRCSPRSGDLSVYWYQQSLDQGLQFLIQYYNGEERAKGNILERFSAQQFPDLHSELNLSSLELGDSALYFCASSVGLGYGYTFGSGTRLTVV.

CDR3 in DNA: TGTGCCAGCAGCAAAGGCGATCCGACTAGCGGAACCTTCTACAATGAGCAGTTCTTC. This encodes CASSKGDPTSGTFYNEQFF. J is TRBJ2-1 and V is TRBV21-1; TRBD2 reflects the table's D call only, with no check against the DNA. TRBV21-1 is a recognized pseudogene. The length of the CDR3 is 19 residues.

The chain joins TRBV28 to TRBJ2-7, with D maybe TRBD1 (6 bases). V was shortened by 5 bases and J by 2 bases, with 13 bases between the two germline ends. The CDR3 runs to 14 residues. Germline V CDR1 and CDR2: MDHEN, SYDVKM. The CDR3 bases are TGTGCCAGCAGTACCCGACAGGCAACCTACGAGCAGTACTTC. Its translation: CASSTRQATYEQYF.

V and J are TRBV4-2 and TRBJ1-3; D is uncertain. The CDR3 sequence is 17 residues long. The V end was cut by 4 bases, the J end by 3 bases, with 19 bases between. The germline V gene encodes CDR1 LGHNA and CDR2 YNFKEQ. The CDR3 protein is CASSPGLRATNGNTIYF. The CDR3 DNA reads TGTGCCAGCAGCCCGGGCCTACGTGCGACTAATGGAAACACCATATATTTT.

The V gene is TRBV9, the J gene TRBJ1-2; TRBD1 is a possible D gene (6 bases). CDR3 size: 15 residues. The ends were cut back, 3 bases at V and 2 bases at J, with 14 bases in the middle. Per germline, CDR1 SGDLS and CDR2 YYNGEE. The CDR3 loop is CASSAQTTGNYGYTF. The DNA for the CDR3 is TGTGCCAGCAGCGCTCAGACTACAGGGAACTATGGCTACACCTTC.